This T cell receptor beta chain came from a study of cytomegalovirus exposure and HLA in healthy donors. Whole-study context: Within the Caucasian-associated ancestry cluster were around 81% of the approximately 370 genotyped donors.

Study-wide points: By a later analysis, the bulk of CMV-associated TCR beta chains appeared HLA-restricted. In presence/absence analyses, roughly uniform sequencing depth across donors was assumed. According to a later analysis, donors in an Asian-associated ancestry cluster reportedly had fewer N-insertions than the roughly 640-donor mean.

The study ran its PCR with 60 Vbeta and 13 Jbeta primers. Method: immunoSEQ multiplex PCR; TCRdb's copy keeps in-frame clones and lacks some. Counted here are 100,000 to 150,000 clones, 65% to 90% occurring once; the ten biggest clones make up about 0.74%. Comment on this clone: Its antigen is currently unknown.

Germline CDR1 and CDR2: SGHAT and FQNNGV. The junction had 12 bases not matched to a gene; V was cut back by 6 bases and J by 7 bases. The CDR3 sequence is 14 residues long. V is TRBV11-2 and J is TRBJ2-7; 7 positions agree with TRBD1. This clonotype originated in a man between 18 and 35 years old in good health and CMV-seronegative. The sample taken for sequencing was PBMCs. The CDR3 DNA sequence: TGTGCCAGCAGGAGTCCGGGACAGCCTTTGGAGCAGTACTTC. Protein: CASRSPGQPLEQYF.